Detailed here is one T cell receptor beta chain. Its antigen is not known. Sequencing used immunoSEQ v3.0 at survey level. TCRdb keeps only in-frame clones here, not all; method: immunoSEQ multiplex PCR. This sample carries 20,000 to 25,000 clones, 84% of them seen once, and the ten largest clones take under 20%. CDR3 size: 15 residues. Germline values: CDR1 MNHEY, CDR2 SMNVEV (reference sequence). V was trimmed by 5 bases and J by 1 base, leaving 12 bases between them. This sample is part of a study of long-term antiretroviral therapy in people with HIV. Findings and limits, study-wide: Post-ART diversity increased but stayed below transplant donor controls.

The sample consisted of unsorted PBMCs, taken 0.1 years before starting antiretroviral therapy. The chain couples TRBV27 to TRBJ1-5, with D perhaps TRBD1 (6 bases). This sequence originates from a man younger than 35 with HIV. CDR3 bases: TGTGCCAGCAGTCCACAGGGCTGGAGCAATCAGCCCCAGCATTTT. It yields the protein CASSPQGWSNQPQHF.